Presented here are 29 T cell receptor beta chains from one specimen sequenced in a study of cytomegalovirus exposure and HLA in healthy donors. The PCR was carried out with 60 Vbeta primers and 13 Jbeta primers. Data came from immunoSEQ multiplex PCR; TCRdb stores just in-frame clones and leaves some out. The data contain under 140,000 clones, under 85% of them seen just once; the ten biggest clones take up 5.5% to 7%. Specimen: PBMCs. Receptors were obtained from a young man in good health and CMV-seropositive.

The V and J genes are TRBV7-8 and TRBJ2-5; TRBD2 aligns across 9 bases. J gave up 4 bases and V 3 bases, and 9 bases lay outside the gene matches. In germline, CDR1 is SGHVS, CDR2 FQNEAQ. This CDR3 comprises 16 residues. In DNA, the CDR3 is TGTGCCAGCAGCTTTGGCGGGGGGGCCTTCGGAGAGACCCAGTACTTC. Its translation: CASSFGGGAFGETQYF.

CDR3: CASRPEDRGNQPQHF. DNA of the CDR3: TGTGCCAGTAGGCCTGAGGACAGGGGCAATCAGCCCCAGCATTTT. This sequence joins TRBV19 and TRBJ1-5, with 8 bases fitting TRBD1. The CDR3 is 15 residues long. Germline assignment: CDR1 LNHDA and CDR2 SQIVND (reference sequence). The V and J ends lost 6 bases and 2 bases, in that order; junction bases with no gene match: 6.

The gene calls are TRBV6-5 and TRBJ2-2, with 8 bases identical to TRBD1. In germline, CDR1 is MNHEY, CDR2 SVGAGI. The CDR3 sequence is 15 residues long. V was pared by 6 bases and J by 4 bases, with 7 bases of the junction left unmatched. CDR3 amino acids: CASSPGQGGTGELFF. CDR3 bases: TGTGCCAGCAGCCCTGGACAGGGAGGCACCGGGGAGCTGTTTTTT.

The chain combines TRBV27 with TRBJ1-2; 7 bases align to TRBD1. The CDR3 runs to 15 residues. J lost 4 bases, V lost 4 bases, and 9 bases had no gene match. CDR1 and CDR2 from the germline V gene are MNHEY and SMNVEV (reference sequence). The chain's CDR3 is CASSSRLQGSYGYTF. CDR3 DNA: TGTGCCAGCAGTTCCCGCTTACAGGGGAGCTATGGCTACACCTTC.

This sequence joins TRBV9 and TRBJ2-3; unclear D gene. CDR3 length: 14 residues. CDR1 is SGDLS, CDR2 YYNGEE, per germline. Trimming removed 1 base at V and 3 bases at J, with 9 bases between. CDR3 bases: TGTGCCAGCAGCGTATATGGCGGAACAGATACGCAGTATTTT. It codes for CASSVYGGTDTQYF. Full variable domain (outside the CDR3, taken from reference TRBV9 and TRBJ2-3): DSGVTQTPKHLITATGQRVTLRCSPRSGDLSVYWYQQSLDQGLQFLIQYYNGEERAKGNILERFSAQQFPDLHSELNLSSLELGDSALYFCASSVYGGTDTQYFGPGTRLTVL.

The genes are TRBV4-2 and TRBJ1-5, with D tentatively TRBD1 (6 bases). V was trimmed by 4 bases and J by 3 bases, leaving 16 bases between them. Germline V gene data show CDR1 as LGHNA and CDR2 as YNFKEQ. The CDR3 has 16 amino acids. CDR3 bases: TGTGCCAGCAGCCCTGACCGTCGACAGGACAATCAGCCCCAGCATTTT. Its translation: CASSPDRRQDNQPQHF.

V and J are TRBV6-4 and TRBJ1-1, with D possibly TRBD1 on 5 matching bases. The CDR3 has 14 residues. The V end was cut by 6 bases, the J end by 2 bases, with 13 bases between. Germline CDR1 and CDR2: MRHNA and SNTAGT. CDR3 protein: CASRPGTLNTEAFF. CDR3 sequence (DNA): TGTGCCAGCAGGCCCGGGACTCTAAACACTGAAGCTTTCTTT.

The chain employs TRBV21-1 and TRBJ1-5; TRBD1 is taken as the D call from the table, unchecked against the DNA. TRBV21-1 counts as a pseudogene. This CDR3 has 16 amino acids. The CDR3 loop is CASSGTGFHSNQPQHF. In nucleotides, the CDR3 is TGTGCCAGCAGCGGGACAGGGTTCCATAGCAATCAGCCCCAGCATTTT.

The rearrangement joins TRBV4-3 to TRBJ2-5; weak D call: TRBD2 (5 bases). In germline, CDR1 is LGHNA, CDR2 YSLEER. Trimming cost V 3 bases and J 5 bases, with 19 bases left between them. CDR3 length equals 16 residues. CDR3 nucleotide sequence: TGCGCCAGCAGCCAGGGCCCCCCGGGGTCATTTGAGACCCAGTACTTC. Translating gives CASSQGPPGSFETQYF.

The chain is built from TRBV19 and TRBJ2-7; 9 positions agree with TRBD1. The CDR3 loop spans 13 amino acids. Germline assignment: CDR1 LNHDA and CDR2 SQIVND (reference sequence). With 6 bases clipped from V and 3 bases from J, the junction kept 3 bases outside the gene matches. DNA of the CDR3: TGTGCCAGTAGCGGGACAGGGTTCTACGAGCAGTACTTC. This translates into CASSGTGFYEQYF.

This chain connects TRBV6-6 to TRBJ1-1, with 8 bases matching TRBD1. Trimming took 7 bases from V and 1 from J; bases not matched to a gene: 2. This CDR3 is built from 13 residues. In germline, CDR1 is MNHNY, CDR2 SVGAGI (reference sequence). The CDR3 sequence is CASTGTGNTEAFF. In nucleotides, the CDR3 is TGTGCCAGCACCGGGACAGGGAACACTGAAGCTTTCTTT.

The J gene is TRBJ2-7, the V gene TRBV30; 10 bases map to TRBD2. The germline V gene has CDR1 GTSNPN and CDR2 SVGIG (reference sequence). The CDR3 is made up of 16 amino acids. Germline trimming cut 2 bases from V and 6 bases from J; bases unmatched to any gene: 13. The DNA of the CDR3 is TGTGCCTGGAGTCCCCTATTAGCGGGGGGATTGAGCGAGCAGTACTTC. Translation gives CAWSPLLAGGLSEQYF.

The V and J genes are TRBV5-6 and TRBJ1-2, with D perhaps TRBD1 (6 bases). The CDR3 has 12 amino acids. Germline loops: CDR1 SGHDT, CDR2 YYEEEE. V was pared by 6 bases and J by 9 bases, with 15 bases between. DNA for the CDR3: TGTGCCAGCAACCCCCCAACAGGGAGCTACACCTTC. This translates into CASNPPTGSYTF.

The chain uses TRBV6-6 and TRBJ2-3, with TRBD2 identical over 7 bases. The CDR3 has 15 residues. The germline gives CDR1 MNHNY, CDR2 SVGAGI (reference sequence). J lost 2 bases, V lost 2 bases, and 4 bases had no gene match. The CDR3 loop reads CASSYPGTTTDTQYF. CDR3 DNA sequence: TGTGCCAGCAGTTACCCAGGGACTACCACAGATACGCAGTATTTT.

The gene calls are TRBV10-1 and TRBJ1-2, with a possible D match to TRBD1 (5 bases). The CDR3 runs to 13 residues. Germline CDR1 and CDR2: WNHNN and SYGVQD (reference sequence). With 2 bases removed from V and 4 bases from J, the gap between germline ends came to 8 bases. CDR3 loop: CASSETGAYGYTF. CDR3 nucleotide sequence: TGCGCCAGCAGTGAGACTGGGGCCTATGGCTACACCTTC.

V gene TRBV2 combines with J gene TRBJ2-1; possibly TRBD2 for D (6 bases). The germline V and J ends were trimmed by 6 bases and 5 bases, with 11 bases remaining between them. The CDR3 extends over 13 amino acids. Germline values: CDR1 SNHLY, CDR2 FYNNEI. DNA for the CDR3: TGTGCCAGCAGGTGGGGGGTCAACAATGAGCAGTTCTTC. This translates into CASRWGVNNEQFF.

The chain recombines TRBV19 with TRBJ2-3; TRBD2 matches 14 bases. The CDR3 is made up of 20 amino acids. Germline values: CDR1 LNHDA, CDR2 SQIVND (reference sequence). The ends lost 0 bases at V and 0 bases at J; junction bases unmatched: 8. The CDR3 nucleotides are TGTGCCAGTAGTATAGAGGGACTAGCGGGGGCCTTATCTAGCACAGATACGCAGTATTTT. It yields the protein CASSIEGLAGALSSTDTQYF.

The gene calls are TRBV18 and TRBJ2-1, with TRBD2 as a possible D gene (6 bases). Germline CDR1 reads KGHSH; CDR2 reads LQKENI. With 3 bases removed from V and 8 bases from J, the gap between germline ends came to 11 bases. The CDR3 length is 13 residues. CDR3 coding DNA: TGTGCCAGCTCACCTACCTGGGGGGATGAGCAGTTCTTC. Translation: CASSPTWGDEQFF.

This clone was observed a few times. This chain uses TRBV5-1 with TRBJ2-7; D possibly corresponds to TRBD1 (6 bases). The germline gives CDR1 SGHRS, CDR2 YFSETQ. The V gene lost 0 bases and the J gene lost 7 bases, with 8 bases spanning the gap. CDR3 length: 12 residues. This CDR3 reads CASSLDQGEQYF. The CDR3, as DNA: TGCGCCAGCAGCTTGGACCAGGGGGAGCAGTACTTC.

The chain links TRBV2 to TRBJ1-6; no definite D call. The CDR3 has 13 amino acids. Per the germline V gene, CDR1 is SNHLY and CDR2 is FYNNEI. V lost 7 bases and J 7 bases, leaving 11 bases between the germline ends. CDR3 coding DNA: TGTGCCAGCATTTTGACTTTGAATTCACCCCTCCACTTT. This gives the protein CASILTLNSPLHF.

The chain carries TRBV19 and TRBJ2-3; D remains ambiguous. The CDR3 has 13 residues. V gave up 7 bases and J gave up 0 bases, with 8 bases separating them. Germline CDR1 LNHDA, CDR2 SQIVND (reference sequence). Here the CDR3 reads CASTEQSTDTQYF. In DNA form, the CDR3 reads TGTGCCAGTACCGAACAGAGCACAGATACGCAGTATTTT.

The V call is TRBV4-2, the J call TRBJ2-1; 8 bases align to TRBD2. The CDR3 runs to 19 residues. Germline loops: CDR1 LGHNA, CDR2 YNFKEQ. Trimming at V came to 0 bases and at J to 3 bases, leaving 13 bases not matched to a gene. The CDR3 is CASSQDNVMSGGLYNEQFF. The CDR3 region has the DNA TGTGCCAGCAGCCAAGACAATGTAATGTCGGGGGGGCTCTACAATGAGCAGTTCTTC.

The rearrangement joins TRBV19 to TRBJ2-2; 11 bases fit TRBD2. The ends lost 1 base at V and 7 bases at J; junction bases unmatched: 2. The CDR3 has 15 residues. Germline loops: CDR1 LNHDA, CDR2 SQIVND (reference sequence). CDR3 in DNA: TGTGCCAGTAGTATAGGACTAGCGGGGTTCGGGGAGCTGTTTTTT. Translated, it gives CASSIGLAGFGELFF.

This clone has only one observation. The rearrangement joins TRBV6-1 to TRBJ1-2; D may be TRBD1 (5 bases). Per germline, CDR1 MNHNS and CDR2 SASEGT. Trimming left V 0 bases short and J 3 bases short, with 11 bases between. There are 15 residues in the CDR3. The CDR3 coding sequence is TGTGCCAGCAGTGAAGCGGGCCCGGGGGACTATGGCTACACCTTC. Translated, it gives CASSEAGPGDYGYTF.

A single count supports this clone. The rearrangement joins TRBV12-5 to TRBJ2-3, with D possibly TRBD2 on 5 matching bases. Trimming stripped 7 bases from V and 0 bases from J, with 8 bases between. The CDR3 sequence is 13 residues long. Germline V gene lookup returns CDR1 LGHNT and CDR2 FRNRAP. CDR3 in amino acids: CASVGLSTDTQYF. Written as DNA, the CDR3 is TGTGCTAGTGTCGGACTCAGCACAGATACGCAGTATTTT.

J is TRBJ1-2 and V is TRBV7-9, with TRBD1 identical over 8 bases. Trimming took 1 base from V and 7 from J; bases not matched to a gene: 8. The CDR3 runs 15 residues. Germline V CDR1 and CDR2: SEHNR, FQNEAQ (reference sequence). The chain's CDR3 is CASSLEGQDSSGYTF. For the CDR3, the DNA is TGTGCCAGCAGCTTAGAGGGACAGGACTCATCTGGCTACACCTTC. The whole variable domain, remainder taken from reference TRBV7-9 and TRBJ1-2, is DTGVSQNPRHKITKRGQNVTFRCDPISEHNRLYWYRQTLGQGPEFLTYFQNEAQLEKSRLLSDRFSAERPKGSFSTLEIQRTEQGDSAMYLCASSLEGQDSSGYTFGSGTRLTVV.

There are a few counts of this clone. The CDR3 reads CASSLGQTNTEAFF. For the CDR3, the DNA is TGTGCCAGCAGCTTGGGACAGACCAACACTGAAGCTTTCTTT. V gene TRBV7-9 combines with J gene TRBJ1-1; 7 bases fit TRBD1. V dropped 3 bases and J dropped 2; count of bases not matched to a gene: 3. CDR3 length: 14 residues. Germline CDR1 and CDR2: SEHNR and FQNEAQ (reference sequence). Full variable domain (outside the CDR3, taken from reference TRBV7-9 and TRBJ1-1): DTGVSQNPRHKITKRGQNVTFRCDPISEHNRLYWYRQTLGQGPEFLTYFQNEAQLEKSRLLSDRFSAERPKGSFSTLEIQRTEQGDSAMYLCASSLGQTNTEAFFGQGTRLTVV.

The rearrangement joins TRBV7-6 to TRBJ2-7; 10 bases are shared with TRBD2. Per germline, CDR1 SGHVS and CDR2 FNYEAQ. This CDR3 is built from 15 residues. The V and J ends lost 8 bases and 3 bases, in that order; junction bases with no gene match: 10. The CDR3 region is CASGPTSGAGYEQYF. The CDR3 region has the DNA TGTGCCAGCGGACCAACTAGCGGGGCCGGCTACGAGCAGTACTTC.

This clone is termed medium-sized. This chain uses TRBV5-5 with TRBJ1-4; the match to TRBD1 covers 7 bases. The length of the CDR3 is 15 residues. Trimming removed 4 bases from V and 7 bases from J; junction bases left unmatched: 10. Germline lookup yields CDR1 SGHKS and CDR2 YYEKEE (reference sequence). The CDR3 DNA sequence: TGTGCCAGCAGCGGGGGACAGTTGAGTGGTGAAAAACTGTTTTTT. Protein product: CASSGGQLSGEKLFF.